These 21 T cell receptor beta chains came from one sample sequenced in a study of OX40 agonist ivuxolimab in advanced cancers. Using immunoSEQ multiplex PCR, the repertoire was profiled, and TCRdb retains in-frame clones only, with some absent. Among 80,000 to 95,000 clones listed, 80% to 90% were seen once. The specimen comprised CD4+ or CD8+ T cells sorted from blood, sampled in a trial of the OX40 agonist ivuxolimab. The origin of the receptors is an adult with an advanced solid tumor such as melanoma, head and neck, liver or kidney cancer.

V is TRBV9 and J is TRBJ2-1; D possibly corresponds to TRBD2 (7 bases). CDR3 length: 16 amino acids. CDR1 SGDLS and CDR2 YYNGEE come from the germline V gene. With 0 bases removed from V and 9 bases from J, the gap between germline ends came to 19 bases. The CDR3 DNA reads TGTGCCAGCAGCGTAGAGGTCGGGGGGCCCGGCCGTGAGCAGTTCTTC. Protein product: CASSVEVGGPGREQFF.

The CDR3 sequence: CASSYRGQGLYGYTF. Here the CDR3 DNA reads TGTGCCAGCAGTTACCGGGGACAGGGGCTATATGGCTACACCTTC. The chain uses TRBV6-5 and TRBJ1-2, with 10 positions matching TRBD1. Germline V gene lookup returns CDR1 MNHEY and CDR2 SVGAGI. V was clipped by 2 bases and J by 5 bases; unmatched bases: 5. The CDR3 runs 15 residues.

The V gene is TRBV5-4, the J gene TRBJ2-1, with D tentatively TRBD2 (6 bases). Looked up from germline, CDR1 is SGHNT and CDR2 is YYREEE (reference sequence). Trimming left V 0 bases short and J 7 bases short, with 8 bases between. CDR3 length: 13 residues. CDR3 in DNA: TGTGCCAGCAGCTTGGTGGGGGGAAATGAGCAGTTCTTC. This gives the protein CASSLVGGNEQFF.

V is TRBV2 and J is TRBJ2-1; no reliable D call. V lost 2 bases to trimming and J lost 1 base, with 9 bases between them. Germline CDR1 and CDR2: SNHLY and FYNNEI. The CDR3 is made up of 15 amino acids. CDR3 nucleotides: TGTGCCAGCAGTGAATCCCCCGGGTCCTACAATGAGCAGTTCTTC. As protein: CASSESPGSYNEQFF. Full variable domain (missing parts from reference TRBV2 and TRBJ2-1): EPEVTQTPSHQVTQMGQEVILRCVPISNHLYFYWYRQILGQKVEFLVSFYNNEISEKSEIFDDQFSVERPDGSNFTLKIRSTKLEDSAMYFCASSESPGSYNEQFFGPGTRLTVL.

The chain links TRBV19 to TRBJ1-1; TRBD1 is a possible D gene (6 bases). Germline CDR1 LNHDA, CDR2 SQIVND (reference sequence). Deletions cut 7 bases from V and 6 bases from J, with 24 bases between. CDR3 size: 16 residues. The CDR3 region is CASTGWSGGGGAEAFF. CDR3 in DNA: TGTGCCAGTACCGGATGGAGCGGAGGTGGGGGCGCTGAAGCTTTCTTT.

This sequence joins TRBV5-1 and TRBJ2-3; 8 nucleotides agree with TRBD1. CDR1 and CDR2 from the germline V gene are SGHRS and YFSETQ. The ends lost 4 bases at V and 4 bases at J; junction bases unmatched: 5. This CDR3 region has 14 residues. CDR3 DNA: TGCGCCAGCAGCCCGACAGGGGTGGCAGATACGCAGTATTTT. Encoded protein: CASSPTGVADTQYF. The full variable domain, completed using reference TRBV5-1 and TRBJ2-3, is KAGVTQTPRYLIKTRGQQVTLSCSPISGHRSVSWYQQTPGQGLQFLFEYFSETQRNKGNFPGRFSGRQFSNSRSEMNVSTLELGDSALYLCASSPTGVADTQYFGPGTRLTVL.

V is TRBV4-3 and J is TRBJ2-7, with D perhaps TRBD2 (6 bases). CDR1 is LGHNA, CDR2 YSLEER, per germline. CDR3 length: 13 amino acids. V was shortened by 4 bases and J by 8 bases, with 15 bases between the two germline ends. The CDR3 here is CASSPNTGEKQYF. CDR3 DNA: TGCGCCAGCAGCCCAAACACGGGAGAAAAGCAGTACTTC.

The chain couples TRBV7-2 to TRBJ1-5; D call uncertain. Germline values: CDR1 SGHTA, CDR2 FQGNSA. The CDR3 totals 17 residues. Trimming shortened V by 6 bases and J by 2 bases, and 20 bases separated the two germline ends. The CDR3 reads CASRSYPGKSGNQPQHF. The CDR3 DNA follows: TGTGCCAGCAGATCCTACCCCGGGAAAAGTGGCAATCAGCCCCAGCATTTT.

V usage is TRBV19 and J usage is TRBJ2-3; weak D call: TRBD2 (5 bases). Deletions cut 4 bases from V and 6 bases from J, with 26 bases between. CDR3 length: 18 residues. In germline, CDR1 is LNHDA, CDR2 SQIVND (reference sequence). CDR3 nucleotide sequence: TGTGCCAGTAGTACTCCCTTAGGACTGGCTAGTCGTAGGGATACGCAGTATTTT. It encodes CASSTPLGLASRRDTQYF.

DNA for the CDR3: TGTGCCAGCTCAACCCGGGACAGGATGAACACCGGGGAGCTGTTTTTT. This gives the protein CASSTRDRMNTGELFF. The rearrangement joins TRBV18 to TRBJ2-2, with 8 nucleotides matching TRBD1. Trimming at V came to 5 bases and at J to 1 base, leaving 6 bases not matched to a gene. This CDR3 comprises 16 residues. CDR1 KGHSH and CDR2 LQKENI come from the germline V gene.

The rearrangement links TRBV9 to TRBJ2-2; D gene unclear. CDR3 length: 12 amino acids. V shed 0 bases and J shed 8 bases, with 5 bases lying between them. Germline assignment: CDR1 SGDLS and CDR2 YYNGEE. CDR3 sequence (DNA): TGTGCCAGCAGCGTAGGGCCAGGGGAGCTGTTTTTT. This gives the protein CASSVGPGELFF. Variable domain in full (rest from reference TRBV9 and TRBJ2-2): DSGVTQTPKHLITATGQRVTLRCSPRSGDLSVYWYQQSLDQGLQFLIQYYNGEERAKGNILERFSAQQFPDLHSELNLSSLELGDSALYFCASSVGPGELFFGEGSRLTVL.

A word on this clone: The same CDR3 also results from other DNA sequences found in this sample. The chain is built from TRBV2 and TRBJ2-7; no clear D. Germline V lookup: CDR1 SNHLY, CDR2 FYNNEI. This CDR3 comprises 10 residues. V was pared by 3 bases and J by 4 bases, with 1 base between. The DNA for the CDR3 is TGTGCCAGCAGTGATTACGAGCAGTACTTC. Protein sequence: CASSDYEQYF.

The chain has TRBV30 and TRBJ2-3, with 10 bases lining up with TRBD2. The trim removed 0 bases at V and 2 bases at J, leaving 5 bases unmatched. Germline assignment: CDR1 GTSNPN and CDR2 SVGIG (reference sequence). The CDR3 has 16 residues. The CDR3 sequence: CAWSVGLAGDTDTQYF. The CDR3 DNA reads TGTGCCTGGAGTGTGGGGCTAGCGGGGGACACAGATACGCAGTATTTT.

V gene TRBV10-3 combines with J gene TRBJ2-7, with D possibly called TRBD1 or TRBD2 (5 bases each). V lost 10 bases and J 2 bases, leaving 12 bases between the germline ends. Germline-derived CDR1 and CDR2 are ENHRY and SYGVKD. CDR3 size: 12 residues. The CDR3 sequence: CATGTDPYEQYF. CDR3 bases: TGTGCCACCGGGACGGACCCCTACGAGCAGTACTTC.

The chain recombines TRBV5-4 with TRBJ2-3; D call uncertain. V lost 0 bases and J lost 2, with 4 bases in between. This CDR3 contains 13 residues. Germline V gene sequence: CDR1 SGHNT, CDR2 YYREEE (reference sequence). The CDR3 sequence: CASSLDFTDTQYF. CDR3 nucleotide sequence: TGTGCCAGCAGCTTGGACTTCACAGATACGCAGTATTTT.

CDR3 loop: CASSLLRGRRDNGYTF. The CDR3 region has the DNA TGTGCCAGCAGCTTATTAAGGGGGCGCCGGGATAATGGCTACACCTTC. The chain recombines TRBV11-2 with TRBJ1-2, with 7 bases matching TRBD1. In germline, CDR1 is SGHAT, CDR2 FQNNGV. The CDR3 spans 16 residues. V shed 2 bases and J 6 bases; nucleotides not matched to a gene: 12.

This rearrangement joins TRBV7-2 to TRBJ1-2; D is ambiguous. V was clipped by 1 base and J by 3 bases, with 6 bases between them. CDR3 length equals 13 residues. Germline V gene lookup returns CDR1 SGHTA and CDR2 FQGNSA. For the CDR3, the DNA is TGTGCCAGCAGCTTAGGTCGGGACTATGGCTACACCTTC. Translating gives CASSLGRDYGYTF.

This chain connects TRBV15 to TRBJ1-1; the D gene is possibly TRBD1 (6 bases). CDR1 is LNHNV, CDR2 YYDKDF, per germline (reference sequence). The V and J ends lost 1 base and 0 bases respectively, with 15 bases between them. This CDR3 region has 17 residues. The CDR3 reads CATSRVTLQGLNTEAFF. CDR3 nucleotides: TGTGCCACCAGCAGAGTAACCTTACAGGGACTGAACACTGAAGCTTTCTTT.

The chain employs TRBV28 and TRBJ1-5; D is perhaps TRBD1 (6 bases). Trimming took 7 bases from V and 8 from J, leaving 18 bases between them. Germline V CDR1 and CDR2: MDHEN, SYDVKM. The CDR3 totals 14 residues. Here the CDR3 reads CASNPTGNVEPQHF. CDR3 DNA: TGTGCCAGCAACCCTACAGGGAACGTCGAGCCCCAGCATTTT.

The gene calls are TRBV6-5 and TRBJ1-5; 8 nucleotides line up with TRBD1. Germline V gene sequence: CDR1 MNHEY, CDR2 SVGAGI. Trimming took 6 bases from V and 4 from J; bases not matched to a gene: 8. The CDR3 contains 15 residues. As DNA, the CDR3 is TGTGCCAGCAGAGGCAGGGGGCTGTCGAATCAGCCCCAGCATTTT. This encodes CASRGRGLSNQPQHF.

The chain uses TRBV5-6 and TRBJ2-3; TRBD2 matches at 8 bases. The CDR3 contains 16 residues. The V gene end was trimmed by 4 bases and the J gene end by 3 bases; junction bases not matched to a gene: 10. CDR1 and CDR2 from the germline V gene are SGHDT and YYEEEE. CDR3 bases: TGTGCCAGCAGCCTTTTAGCGGGGTGGCTGACAGATACGCAGTATTTT. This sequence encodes CASSLLAGWLTDTQYF.